This T cell receptor (beta chain) is drawn from a study of blood T cell repertoires in COVID-19. Sequenced by immunoSEQ multiplex PCR; TCRdb stores in-frame clones only, minus some. The sample holds under 150,000 clones, approximately 87% seen once. Participant age was about 18 to 95 years, and participants resided in 20 to 30 US areas. Germline V gene sequence: CDR1 SGHTA, CDR2 FQGTGA. V was clipped by 4 bases and J by 14 bases; unmatched bases: 9. The CDR3 covers 14 residues. This receptor was obtained from a man aged 45-65 years in a cohort exposed to, infected with or recovered from COVID-19 (not recorded which). The genes are TRBV7-3 and TRBJ2-1; 12 positions match TRBD2. Sequenced: PBMCs or T cells enriched from blood (not recorded which). CDR3 nucleotides: TGTGCCAGCAGCTCCTCGACTAGCGGGAGCAATAAGTTCTTC. The encoded protein is CASSSSTSGSNKFF.